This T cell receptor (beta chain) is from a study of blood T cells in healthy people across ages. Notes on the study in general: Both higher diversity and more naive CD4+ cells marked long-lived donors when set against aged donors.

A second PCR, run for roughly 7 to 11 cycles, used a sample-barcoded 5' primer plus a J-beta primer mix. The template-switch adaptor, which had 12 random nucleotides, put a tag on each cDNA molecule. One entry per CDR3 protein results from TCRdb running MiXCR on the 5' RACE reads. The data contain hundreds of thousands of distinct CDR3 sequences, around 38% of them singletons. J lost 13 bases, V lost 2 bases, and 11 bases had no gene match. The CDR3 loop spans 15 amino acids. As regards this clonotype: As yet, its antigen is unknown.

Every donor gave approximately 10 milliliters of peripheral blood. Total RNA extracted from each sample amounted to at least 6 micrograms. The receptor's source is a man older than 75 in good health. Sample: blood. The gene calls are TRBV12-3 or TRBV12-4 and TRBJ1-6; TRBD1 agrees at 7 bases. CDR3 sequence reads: CASSLSETGLSPLHF. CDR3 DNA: TGTGCCAGCAGTTTAAGTGAGACAGGGTTGTCGCCCCTCCACTTT.